This TCR beta chain was observed in a study of shared clonotypes between healthy human individuals. Turning to the study itself: Each donor had three CD4 naive, three CD4 memory, two CD8 naive and one CD8 memory plate.

Study conclusions and caveats: Non-shared clonotypes had lower generation probabilities than clonotypes shared by all four sorted-subset donors.

Comments on this clone: What it binds is not known.

Naive CD8 populations comprised CD45RO-negative cells positively selected for CCR7, excluding terminally differentiated effector memory CD45RA+ cells. It was about 210 ng DNA, about 30,000 T cell genomes, that sorted-subset replicate PCRs used. The data were produced by immunoSEQ multiplex PCR, yet TCRdb's version contains in-frame clones alone and is incomplete. The table records hundreds of thousands of clones, over 90% of them present only once. V was shortened by 3 bases and J by 9 bases, with 9 bases between the two germline ends. CDR1 is LNHDA, CDR2 SQIVND, per germline (reference sequence). The CDR3 has 12 residues.

Sequencing was carried out using naive CD8+ T cells sorted from blood. J is TRBJ2-1 and V is TRBV19, with D perhaps matching TRBD1 or TRBD2 (5 bases each). The sequence derives from a man aged 25 to 40 in good health. CDR3 nucleotide sequence: TGTGCCAGTAGTATCTCGGGGCCTGAGCAGTTCTTC. It translates to CASSISGPEQFF.